The 25 T cell receptor beta chains below come from one sample, sequenced in a study of blood T cell repertoires in COVID-19. Here immunoSEQ multiplex PCR was the method, and the copy in TCRdb shows in-frame clones only, minus some. The table shows more than 300,000 clones, with 80% to 90% occurring only once. Sequencing was carried out using peripheral blood. These TCRs come from a woman aged 45-59 years with COVID-19, enrolled during active disease.

The rearrangement links TRBV30 to TRBJ2-7; D perhaps matches TRBD2 (5 bases). The CDR3 is 13 residues long. CDR1 is GTSNPN and CDR2 is SVGIG in the germline V gene (reference sequence). V lost 1 base, J lost 7 bases, and 14 bases lay in between. The CDR3 reads CAWSAKRAGEQYF. The CDR3 nucleotides are TGTGCCTGGAGTGCTAAGAGGGCCGGGGAGCAGTACTTC.

CDR3 amino acids: CASSPTGGNYEQYF. DNA for the CDR3: TGCGCCAGCAGCCCGACAGGGGGCAACTACGAGCAGTACTTC. The rearrangement uses TRBV5-1 and TRBJ2-7, with 10 bases lining up with TRBD1. The CDR3 is made up of 14 amino acids. V lost 4 bases to trimming and J lost 3 bases; unmatched junction nucleotides: 4. Germline V gene data show CDR1 as SGHRS and CDR2 as YFSETQ.

Only a few counts were recorded for this clone. The V and J genes are TRBV11-2 and TRBJ2-7, with unresolved D. Germline V gene data show CDR1 as SGHAT and CDR2 as FQNNGV. This CDR3 is 14 amino acids long. V lost 1 base, J lost 0 bases, and 7 bases lay in between. This CDR3 is CASSLVGDSYEQYF. The CDR3 DNA sequence: TGTGCCAGCAGCTTAGTCGGAGACTCCTACGAGCAGTACTTC.

Regarding this clone: One end of the junction does not line up with germline, which may come from a read error. The chain joins TRBV6-6 to TRBJ2-7; 10 bases map to TRBD1. Germline lookup yields CDR1 MNHNY and CDR2 SVGAGI (reference sequence). The CDR3 length is 15 residues. The CDR3 sequence: CASSFQTGGSHEQYF. The DNA for the CDR3 is TGTGCCAGCAGTTTCCAGACAGGGGGCTCCCACGAGCAGTACTTC.

The chain has TRBV7-9 and TRBJ1-3, with 7 bases identical to TRBD1. The ends lost 5 bases at V and 1 base at J; junction bases unmatched: 8. CDR3 size: 16 residues. Germline loops: CDR1 SEHNR, CDR2 FQNEAQ (reference sequence). The CDR3 protein is CASSIIQGTSGNTIYF. In nucleotides, the CDR3 is TGTGCCAGCAGCATAATACAGGGGACGTCTGGAAACACCATATATTTT.

The chain links TRBV7-9 to TRBJ1-2, with a weak D call TRBD1 (6 bases). This CDR3 spans 16 amino acids. Germline V lookup: CDR1 SEHNR, CDR2 FQNEAQ (reference sequence). Deletions cut 1 base from V and 8 bases from J, with 20 bases between. The CDR3 nucleotides are TGTGCCAGCAGCTTAGTGGGTCCTCGGACAGTTTACGGCTACACCTTC. It yields the protein CASSLVGPRTVYGYTF.

The rearrangement uses TRBV27 and TRBJ2-7; D perhaps matches TRBD2 (5 bases). The germline V gene encodes CDR1 MNHEY and CDR2 SMNVEV (reference sequence). V lost 6 bases and J lost 0, with 9 bases in between. The CDR3 consists of 13 residues. CDR3 region: CASRPGSSYEQYF. DNA for the CDR3: TGTGCCAGCAGGCCGGGAAGCTCCTACGAGCAGTACTTC.

The chain combines TRBV11-3 with TRBJ2-5; maybe TRBD2 (5 bases). The CDR3 sequence is 15 residues long. V was shortened by 3 bases and J by 1 base, with 12 bases between the two germline ends. CDR1 SGHNT and CDR2 YENEEA come from the germline V gene. CDR3 DNA: TGTGCCAGCAGCTTGACGGGGTTTCGCCAAGAGACCCAGTACTTC. Encoded protein: CASSLTGFRQETQYF.

This clone is a singleton in its sample. The chain joins TRBV24-1 to TRBJ2-3; D is perhaps TRBD1 (8 bases). From germline, CDR1 is KGHDR and CDR2 SFDVKD. V was shortened by 3 bases and J by 0 bases, with 27 bases between the two germline ends. This CDR3 contains 21 residues. The CDR3 here is CATSDIRGREWEGLSTDTQYF. CDR3 nucleotide sequence: TGTGCCACCAGTGATATCAGGGGGCGCGAATGGGAGGGCCTAAGCACAGATACGCAGTATTTT.

The genes are TRBV4-1 and TRBJ1-4; 8 nucleotides match TRBD1. The V and J ends lost 1 base and 2 bases, in that order; junction bases with no gene match: 9. This CDR3 region has 18 residues. The V gene's germline CDR1 is MGHRA and CDR2 YSYEKL. In nucleotides, the CDR3 is TGCGCCAGCAGCCAAGGCCGTACAGGGGGTTCTACTAATGAAAAACTGTTTTTT. Its translation is CASSQGRTGGSTNEKLFF.

The rearrangement links TRBV10-3 to TRBJ1-5, with D uncertain. The CDR3 spans 12 residues. Trimming removed 4 bases from V and 6 bases from J, with 7 bases in between. Germline V gene sequence: CDR1 ENHRY, CDR2 SYGVKD. In DNA, the CDR3 is TGTGCCATCAGTGTTGCGGGTCAGCCCCAGCATTTT. Its protein product is CAISVAGQPQHF.

V gene TRBV7-6 combines with J gene TRBJ2-1; 12 bases are a match to TRBD2. The CDR3 has 17 residues. Germline lookup yields CDR1 SGHVS and CDR2 FNYEAQ. With V trimmed by 1 base and J by 6 bases, 7 bases remained unmatched. The CDR3 DNA reads TGTGCCAGCAGCTTAGGGACTAGCGGGACCTGGGCCAATGAGCAGTTCTTC. Protein sequence: CASSLGTSGTWANEQFF.

This clone was counted a single time. This sequence joins TRBV6-5 and TRBJ2-7; tentative D call: TRBD2 (5 bases). Trimming took 2 bases from V and 8 from J, leaving 13 bases between them. The CDR3 has 13 amino acids. CDR1 is MNHEY and CDR2 is SVGAGI in the germline V gene. CDR3 bases: TGTGCCAGCAGTTACGAGGGAGCGTCTAAGCAGTACTTC. This sequence encodes CASSYEGASKQYF.

V is TRBV19 and J is TRBJ2-7; 10 bases align to TRBD1. In germline, CDR1 is LNHDA, CDR2 SQIVND (reference sequence). After removal of 3 bases from V and 3 bases from J, the junction contained 5 bases not matched to a gene. CDR3 length: 15 residues. This CDR3 is CASSMGQGFFYEQYF. CDR3 coding DNA: TGTGCCAGTAGTATGGGACAGGGGTTTTTCTACGAGCAGTACTTC.

The chain couples TRBV2 to TRBJ2-1, with 7 bases matching TRBD1. The CDR3 contains 14 residues. With V trimmed by 6 bases and J by 6 bases, 8 bases remained unmatched. Germline CDR1 reads SNHLY; CDR2 reads FYNNEI. The CDR3 spells CASRRGTASNEQFF. The CDR3 DNA sequence: TGTGCCAGCAGGAGGGGGACAGCGTCCAATGAGCAGTTCTTC.

This chain connects TRBV10-1 to TRBJ2-1; TRBD2 aligns across 7 bases. The CDR3 runs to 15 residues. The trim removed 6 bases at V and 7 bases at J, leaving 12 bases unmatched. CDR1 and CDR2 from the germline V gene are WNHNN and SYGVQD (reference sequence). The CDR3 DNA is TGCGCCAGCAGCCCCGGCGGGCTAGCGGCAAATGAGCAGTTCTTC. Its protein product is CASSPGGLAANEQFF.

This chain links TRBV15 with TRBJ2-2; 12 bases are a match to TRBD2. In germline, CDR1 is LNHNV, CDR2 YYDKDF (reference sequence). V lost 6 bases and J lost 7; bases outside the gene matches: 9. The CDR3 sequence is 16 residues long. CDR3 in amino acids: CATRWLAGGPGGELFF. The CDR3, as DNA: TGTGCCACCAGATGGCTAGCGGGAGGGCCGGGCGGGGAGCTGTTTTTT.

This clone was detected once. The V call is TRBV9, the J call TRBJ2-7; 7 nucleotides match TRBD1. The germline CDR1 and CDR2 sequences are SGDLS and YYNGEE. The CDR3 extends over 15 amino acids. The junction had 6 bases not matched to a gene; V was cut back by 0 bases and J by 3 bases. The CDR3 DNA sequence: TGTGCCAGCAGCGTAGCGTCCGACAGGGTCTACGAGCAGTACTTC. This translates into CASSVASDRVYEQYF.

This clone was seen just once. This rearrangement joins TRBV27 to TRBJ2-5; TRBD1 matches 9 bases. The germline CDR1 and CDR2 sequences are MNHEY and SMNVEV (reference sequence). The CDR3 has 15 amino acids. V dropped 5 bases and J dropped 7; count of bases not matched to a gene: 11. The CDR3 loop reads CASSPDRGSSGTQYF. The CDR3 coding sequence is TGTGCCAGCAGTCCGGACAGGGGAAGTTCGGGGACCCAGTACTTC.

The J gene is TRBJ1-2, the V gene TRBV18; tentative D call: TRBD1 (6 bases). Germline-derived CDR1 and CDR2 are KGHSH and LQKENI. The CDR3 runs to 16 residues. The V and J ends lost 0 bases and 4 bases respectively, with 15 bases between them. CDR3 in DNA: TGTGCCAGCTCACCACCGGGGGCAGGGGTTTTCTATGGCTACACCTTC. Translated, it gives CASSPPGAGVFYGYTF.

The rearrangement links TRBV13 to TRBJ2-7, with 8 bases that match TRBD2. The CDR3 runs to 13 residues. Germline V gene data show CDR1 as PRHDT and CDR2 as FYEKMQ (reference sequence). Trimming removed 6 bases from V and 5 bases from J; junction bases left unmatched: 6. The CDR3 reads CASSLSGSDEQYF. The DNA of the CDR3 is TGTGCCAGCAGTTTAAGCGGGAGTGACGAGCAGTACTTC.

This chain uses TRBV5-5 with TRBJ2-7, with 15 bases matching TRBD2. With V trimmed by 3 bases and J by 6 bases, 10 bases remained unmatched. CDR3 size: 17 residues. The germline V gene encodes CDR1 SGHKS and CDR2 YYEKEE (reference sequence). This CDR3 is CASSYYGLAGGGSEQYF. CDR3 nucleotide sequence: TGTGCCAGCAGCTACTATGGACTAGCGGGAGGGGGATCCGAGCAGTACTTC.

A single count supports this clone. The chain links TRBV6-5 to TRBJ2-7, with TRBD1 matching over 8 bases. With 4 bases clipped from V and 9 bases from J, the junction kept 11 bases outside the gene matches. The CDR3 has 14 residues. CDR1 is MNHEY and CDR2 is SVGAGI in the germline V gene. The CDR3 sequence: CASSSGGALGRQYF. CDR3 bases: TGTGCCAGCAGTTCAGGGGGCGCGTTAGGTCGGCAGTACTTC.

The CDR3 nucleotides read TGTGCCAGCAGCCAAGAGCAGGGTAGCGAGCAGTACTTC. Its protein product is CASSQEQGSEQYF. The chain is built from TRBV14 and TRBJ2-7, with D possibly matching TRBD1 (5 bases). Germline values: CDR1 SGHDN, CDR2 FVKESK. Trimming stripped 0 bases from V and 6 bases from J, with 9 bases between. This CDR3 has 13 residues.

This CDR3 reads CASSYIGQSEAFF. CDR3 bases: TGTGCCAGCAGTTACATAGGACAGAGTGAAGCTTTCTTT. The V call is TRBV6-6, the J call TRBJ1-1; D is possibly TRBD1 (6 bases). Germline loops: CDR1 MNHNY, CDR2 SVGAGI (reference sequence). The CDR3 spans 13 residues. V lost 2 bases, J lost 7 bases, and 11 bases lay in between.